What follows is one T cell receptor (beta chain) and its context. This clone was observed a single time. The specificity of this receptor is unknown. No base qualities exist here, and no much larger clone lies one base off it. Library preparation used the immunoSEQ multiplex PCR assay. In the original analysis: During preprocessing, nonproductive sequences were removed, along with CDR3s that did not begin with C, did not end with F or W, or were shorter than 7 amino acids. The MANAFEST web app was used to call antigen-specific clonotypes on the basis of expansion compared with the reference and with other culture wells. A clone counted as positive if significantly expanded in 2 of 3 replicate wells versus the reference culture at FDR below 0.05. For a clone to be considered positive, significant expansion relative to all other tandem wells and an odds ratio above 5 were also required. CDR3 homology was quantified as pairwise Levenshtein distance, calculated with the stringdist R package after three terminal residues were trimmed from each end. TCRdb stores this immuneACCESS table with in-frame sequences only. Part of the clones is absent; in the studies checked, under half of the shortfall reflects unresolved V genes, and no reason is known for the rest. From that table come the V and J calls and clone size; the DNA was used to work out D and trimming. Counted in this sample were 20,000 to 30,000 clones; 77% of them appeared once. Roughly 18% of the sample belongs to the ten largest clones.

This sample was taken from a study of CD4 T cells in relation to SARS-CoV-2 and coronaviruses (dated by TCRdb to about 2021). Background for the entire study: In the ViraFEST assay, PBMCs were grown with antigen for 10 to 11 days, and TCR beta CDR3s were then sequenced to identify antigen-specific clonal expansions. The Adaptive Biotechnologies TCR-sequencing kit was used to sequence samples from a few pre-COVID donors and the naive versus memory experiments, while other data came from Illumina-based sequencing. The negative reference condition was either a culture with an HIV-1 Nef peptide pool or a culture with no peptide. Using patient-derived lymphoblastoid cell lines, the shared crossreactive spike epitopes were mapped to their HLA restriction. The study assessed, at the TCR clonotype level, memory CD4+ T cell crossreactivity between SARS-CoV-2 and common cold coronavirus spike proteins. Expansion assays from other donors in the study were sequenced with a different, Illumina-based TCR-beta assay. General study outcomes and caveats: The study was limited by small numbers of patients and tested TCRs. In roughly 60% of donors, memory CD4+ clonotypes turned up that crossrecognized SARS-CoV-2 and at least one common cold coronavirus spike. Pre-pandemic and post-infection samples were not both contributed by any donor, so tracing of the source of pre-existing responses was limited. Since the crossreactivity analysis centred on spike protein, crossreactivity against other viral proteins was not assessed. Significantly weaker SARS-CoV-2-driven expansion was shown by crossreactive clones than by monoreactive clones, consistent with antigenic imprinting.

Trimming at the junction amounts to 0 bases on V and 1 base on J, and the germline ends lie 13 bases apart. Via the germline V gene, CDR1 is LGHNA and CDR2 YSLEER. The CDR3 starts with the cysteine, ends with the phenylalanine, and has 17 residues. Only the CDR3 portion is preserved as DNA: 51 bases, with reading frame beginning at the first base. CD4+ T cells from unexposed donors were collected before the COVID-19 pandemic (2011-2018). After around 10 days of culture, CD4+ T cells were isolated with the EasySep CD4+ T cell isolation kit. As cell numbers permitted, CD4+ T cells from unexposed donors were tested for reactivity to SARS-CoV-2 S and N and to four common cold coronavirus spike pools. PBMCs were cultured at two million per well in IMDM supplemented with around 5% human AB serum and 10 IU/ml IL-2. Half of the culture medium was replaced with fresh IL-2-containing medium on days 3 and 7. Triplicate replicate wells were generally used for each peptide culture condition. The leukapheresis product used for the unexposed donors was purchased from a commercial source. Ficoll-Paque PLUS gradient centrifugation was used to isolate PBMCs from leukapheresis product or whole blood. The PBMCs went either fresh into the expansion assay or into cryopreservation at -140 degrees C. The QIAamp Micro DNA Kit was used to extract genomic DNA from the CD4+ T cells.

The sample consisted of CD4+ T cells from PBMCs, cultured in vitro. This sequence originates from a human donor in good health. The chain couples TRBV4-3 to TRBJ1-3; TRBD1 is a possible D gene, resting on 5 matching bases. In nucleotides, the sequence is TGCGCCAGCAGCCAAGACGCGGGCAGGGTTTCTGGAAACACCATATATTTT. Translation gives CASSQDAGRVSGNTIYF.